The 5 T cell receptor beta chains reported below all come from one sample, sequenced in a study of blood T cells in healthy people across ages. The authors ran a second PCR of about 6 to 11 cycles using a sample-barcoded 5' primer and a J-beta primer mix. TCRdb passed the 5' RACE reads through MiXCR, listing each CDR3 protein once. In the table there are about 1.7 million distinct CDR3 sequences, 28% of which are singletons. Sequences were obtained from blood. These receptors were collected from a woman aged 25 to 39 in good health.

The J gene is TRBJ2-1, the V gene TRBV7-6; D perhaps matches TRBD2 (6 bases). CDR3 size: 16 residues. The germline V and J ends were trimmed by 4 bases and 0 bases, with 13 bases remaining between them. In germline, CDR1 is SGHVS, CDR2 FNYEAQ. This CDR3 is CASSSLGLLSYNEQFF. The CDR3 nucleotides are TGTGCCAGCAGCTCGCTGGGACTCCTCTCCTACAATGAGCAGTTCTTC.

V is TRBV7-9 and J is TRBJ2-5, with D possibly being TRBD1 or TRBD2 (6 bases each). The V end was cut by 1 base, the J end by 5 bases, with 17 bases between. Germline values: CDR1 SEHNR, CDR2 FQNEAQ (reference sequence). The CDR3 consists of 16 residues. CDR3 region: CASSLGGGPEKETQYF. The CDR3 DNA sequence: TGTGCCAGCAGCTTAGGTGGGGGGCCTGAGAAGGAGACCCAGTACTTC.

Comments on this clonotype: A much larger clone lies a single base off, so this may be a read error. The chain is built from TRBV6-2 or TRBV6-3 and TRBJ2-5; either TRBD1 or TRBD2 may fit D (5 bases each). V lost 11 bases and J lost 5, with 27 bases in between. This CDR3 region has 16 residues. Germline values: CDR1 MNHEY, CDR2 SVGEGT. The CDR3 loop is CACMRDHLRGRETQYF. CDR3 coding DNA: TGTGCCTGCATGAGGGACCACCTGAGGGGTCGGGAGACCCAGTACTTC.

The V gene is TRBV29-1, the J gene TRBJ2-7, with TRBD2 matching 12 bases. Losses at the gene ends were 8 bases for V and 3 bases for J; bases not matched to a gene: 2. In germline, CDR1 is SQVTM, CDR2 ANQGSEA. This CDR3 comprises 12 residues. The CDR3 is CSSSGGDYEQYF. The DNA of the CDR3 is TGCAGCTCTAGCGGGGGGGACTACGAGCAGTACTTC.

This chain uses TRBV24-1 with TRBJ2-2; D might be TRBD2 (5 bases). Germline V CDR1 and CDR2: KGHDR, SFDVKD. Trimming cost V 4 bases and J 3 bases, with 14 bases left between them. CDR3 length: 16 amino acids. The CDR3 region is CATSESGIPHTGELFF. CDR3 sequence (DNA): TGTGCCACCAGTGAGTCCGGGATCCCCCACACCGGGGAGCTGTTTTTT.